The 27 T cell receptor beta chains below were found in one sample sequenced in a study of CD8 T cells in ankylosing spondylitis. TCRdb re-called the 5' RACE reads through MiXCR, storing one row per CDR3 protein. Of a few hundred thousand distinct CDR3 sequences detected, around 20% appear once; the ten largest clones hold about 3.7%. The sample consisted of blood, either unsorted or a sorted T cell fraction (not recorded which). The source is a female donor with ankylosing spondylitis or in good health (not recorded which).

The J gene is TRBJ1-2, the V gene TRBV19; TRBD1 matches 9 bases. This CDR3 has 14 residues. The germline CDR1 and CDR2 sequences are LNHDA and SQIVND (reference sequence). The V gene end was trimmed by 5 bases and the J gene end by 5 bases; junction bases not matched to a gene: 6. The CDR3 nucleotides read TGTGCCAGTAGTGTGGACAGGGGAGGATATGGCTACACCTTC. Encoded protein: CASSVDRGGYGYTF.

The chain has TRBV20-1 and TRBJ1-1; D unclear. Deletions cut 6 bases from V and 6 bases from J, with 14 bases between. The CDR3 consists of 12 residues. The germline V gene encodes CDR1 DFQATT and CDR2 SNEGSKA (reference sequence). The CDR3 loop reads CSATYQTSEAFF. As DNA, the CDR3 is TGCAGTGCAACCTACCAAACGTCTGAAGCTTTCTTT.

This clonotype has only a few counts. The CDR3 loop is CASTRSSGELASTDTQYF. In nucleotides, the CDR3 is TGTGCCAGCACTCGGAGTAGCGGGGAATTAGCTAGCACAGATACGCAGTATTTT. This chain joins TRBV12-3 or TRBV12-4 and TRBJ2-3, with 8 bases that match TRBD2. This CDR3 region has 18 residues. J was trimmed by 0 bases and V by 7 bases; bases with no gene match: 15.

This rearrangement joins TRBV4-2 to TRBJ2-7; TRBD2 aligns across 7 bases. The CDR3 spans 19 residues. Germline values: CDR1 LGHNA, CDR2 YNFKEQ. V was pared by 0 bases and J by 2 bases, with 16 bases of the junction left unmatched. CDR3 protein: CASSQDIGGGTTNPYEQYF. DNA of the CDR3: TGTGCCAGCAGCCAAGATATCGGGGGTGGGACTACAAACCCCTACGAGCAGTACTTC.

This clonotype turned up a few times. The chain's CDR3 is CASSSGLAGVSETQYF. CDR3 DNA sequence: TGTGCCAGCAGCTCGGGACTAGCGGGAGTGTCGGAGACCCAGTACTTC. This chain uses TRBV7-6 with TRBJ2-5, with 14 bases fitting TRBD2. CDR3 length equals 16 residues. Germline V CDR1 and CDR2: SGHVS, FNYEAQ. The V and J ends lost 4 bases and 5 bases, in that order; junction bases with no gene match: 6.

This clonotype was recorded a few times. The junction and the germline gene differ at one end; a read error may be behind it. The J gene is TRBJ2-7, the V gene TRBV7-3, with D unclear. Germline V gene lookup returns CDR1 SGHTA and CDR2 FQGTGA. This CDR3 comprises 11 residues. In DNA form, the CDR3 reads TGTGCCCGCTCAGACCATCCGGGCCAAGACTTC. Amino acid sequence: CARSDHPGQDF.

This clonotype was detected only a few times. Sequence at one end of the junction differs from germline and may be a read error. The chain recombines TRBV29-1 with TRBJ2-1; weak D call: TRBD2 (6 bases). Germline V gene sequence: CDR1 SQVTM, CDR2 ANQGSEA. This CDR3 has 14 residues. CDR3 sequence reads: CSVEEGRLVGEQFF. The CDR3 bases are TGCAGCGTCGAAGAAGGGCGACTAGTAGGTGAGCAGTTCTTC.

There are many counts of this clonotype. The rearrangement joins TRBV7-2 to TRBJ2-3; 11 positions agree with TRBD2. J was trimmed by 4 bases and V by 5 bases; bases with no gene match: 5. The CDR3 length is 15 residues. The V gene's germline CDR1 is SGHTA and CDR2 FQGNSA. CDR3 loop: CASSLLAGGPDTQYF. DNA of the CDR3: TGTGCCAGCAGCCTGCTAGCGGGAGGACCAGATACGCAGTATTTT.

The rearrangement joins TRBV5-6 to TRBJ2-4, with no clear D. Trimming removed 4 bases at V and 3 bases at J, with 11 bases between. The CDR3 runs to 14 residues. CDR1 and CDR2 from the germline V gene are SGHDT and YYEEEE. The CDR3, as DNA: TGTGCCAGCAGCCTCCCGGCTGGCAAAAACATTCAGTACTTC. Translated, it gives CASSLPAGKNIQYF.

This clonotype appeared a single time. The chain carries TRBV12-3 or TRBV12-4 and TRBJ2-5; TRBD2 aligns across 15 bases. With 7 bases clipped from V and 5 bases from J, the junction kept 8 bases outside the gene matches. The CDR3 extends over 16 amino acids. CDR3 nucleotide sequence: TGTGCCAGCATTTTTGGGACTAGCGGGAGGACCGAGACCCAGTACTTC. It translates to CASIFGTSGRTETQYF.

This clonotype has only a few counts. The CDR3 DNA follows: TGTGCCAGCAGCTTAGATACTCTCACAGATACGCAGTATTTT. It is translated as CASSLDTLTDTQYF. This sequence joins TRBV11-2 and TRBJ2-3; D ambiguous. Deletions cut 0 bases from V and 2 bases from J, with 6 bases between. Looked up from germline, CDR1 is SGHAT and CDR2 is FQNNGV. This CDR3 comprises 14 residues.

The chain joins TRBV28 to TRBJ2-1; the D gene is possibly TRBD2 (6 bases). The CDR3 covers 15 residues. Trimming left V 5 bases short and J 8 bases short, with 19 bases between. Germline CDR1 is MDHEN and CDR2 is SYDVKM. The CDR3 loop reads CASSDQERRDYEQFF. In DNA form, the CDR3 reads TGTGCCAGCAGTGATCAGGAACGTCGGGACTATGAGCAGTTCTTC. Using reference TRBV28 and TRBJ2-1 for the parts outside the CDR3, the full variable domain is DVKVTQSSRYLVKRTGEKVFLECVQDMDHENMFWYRQDPGLGLRLIYFSYDVKMKEKGDIPEGYSVSREKKERFSLILESASTNQTSMYLCASSDQERRDYEQFFGPGTRLTVL.

The CDR3 coding sequence is TGTGCCTGGAGTGTAGGAGGGGGCCCCTACGAGCAGTACTTC. Amino acid sequence: CAWSVGGGPYEQYF. V is TRBV30 and J is TRBJ2-7, with a weak D call TRBD1 (7 bases). From germline, CDR1 is GTSNPN and CDR2 SVGIG (reference sequence). The germline V and J ends were trimmed by 0 bases and 2 bases, with 11 bases remaining between them. The CDR3 is made up of 14 amino acids.

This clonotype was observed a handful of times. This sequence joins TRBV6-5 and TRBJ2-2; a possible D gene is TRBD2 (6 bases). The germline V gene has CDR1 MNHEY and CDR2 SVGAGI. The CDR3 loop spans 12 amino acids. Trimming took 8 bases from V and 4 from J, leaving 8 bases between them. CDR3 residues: CASQTSTGELFF. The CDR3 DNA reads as TGTGCCAGCCAGACTAGCACCGGGGAGCTGTTTTTT.

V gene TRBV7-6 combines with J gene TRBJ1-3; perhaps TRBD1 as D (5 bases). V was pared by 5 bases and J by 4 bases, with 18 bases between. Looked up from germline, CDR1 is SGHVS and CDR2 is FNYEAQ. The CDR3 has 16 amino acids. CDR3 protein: CASSGSREGRGNTIYF. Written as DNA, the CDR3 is TGTGCCAGCAGCGGGTCCCGTGAGGGGCGCGGAAACACCATATATTTT.

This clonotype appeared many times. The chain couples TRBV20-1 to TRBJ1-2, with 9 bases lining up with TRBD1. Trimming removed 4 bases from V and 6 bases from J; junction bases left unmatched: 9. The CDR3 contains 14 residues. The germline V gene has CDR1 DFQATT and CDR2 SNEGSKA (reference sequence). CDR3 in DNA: TGCAGTGCTACCCCACAGGGGGCTGGAGATGGCTACACCTTC. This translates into CSATPQGAGDGYTF.

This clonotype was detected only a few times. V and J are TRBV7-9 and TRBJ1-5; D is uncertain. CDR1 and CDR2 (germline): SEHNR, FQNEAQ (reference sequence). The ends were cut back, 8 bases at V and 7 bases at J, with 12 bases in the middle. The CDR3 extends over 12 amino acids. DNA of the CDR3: TGTGCCAGCGCAGACTTTGAGCAGCCCCAGCATTTT. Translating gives CASADFEQPQHF.

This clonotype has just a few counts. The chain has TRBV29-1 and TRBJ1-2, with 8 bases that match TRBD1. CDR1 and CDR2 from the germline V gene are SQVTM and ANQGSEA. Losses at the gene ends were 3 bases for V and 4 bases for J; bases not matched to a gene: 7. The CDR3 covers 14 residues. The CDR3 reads CSVERQGAPYGYTF. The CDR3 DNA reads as TGCAGCGTTGAGAGGCAGGGGGCCCCCTATGGCTACACCTTC.

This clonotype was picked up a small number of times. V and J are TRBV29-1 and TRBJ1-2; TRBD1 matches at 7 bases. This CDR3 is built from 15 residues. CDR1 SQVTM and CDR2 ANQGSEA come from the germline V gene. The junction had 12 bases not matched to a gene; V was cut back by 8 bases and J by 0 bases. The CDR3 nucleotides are TGCAGCTCACGGGACAGACGAGGATCTAACTATGGCTACACCTTC. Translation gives CSSRDRRGSNYGYTF.

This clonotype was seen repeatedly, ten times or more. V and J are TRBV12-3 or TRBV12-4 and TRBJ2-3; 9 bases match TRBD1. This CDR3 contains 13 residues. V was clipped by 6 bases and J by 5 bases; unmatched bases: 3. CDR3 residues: CASSWTGEDTQYF. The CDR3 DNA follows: TGTGCCAGCAGCTGGACAGGGGAAGATACGCAGTATTTT.

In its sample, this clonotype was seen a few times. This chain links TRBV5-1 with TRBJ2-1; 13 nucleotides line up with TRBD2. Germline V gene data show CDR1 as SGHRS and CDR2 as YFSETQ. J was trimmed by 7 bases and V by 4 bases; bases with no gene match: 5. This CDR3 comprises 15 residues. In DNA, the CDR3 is TGCGCCAGCAGCACCGGACTAGCGGGAGCTAATGAGCAGTTCTTC. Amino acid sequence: CASSTGLAGANEQFF.

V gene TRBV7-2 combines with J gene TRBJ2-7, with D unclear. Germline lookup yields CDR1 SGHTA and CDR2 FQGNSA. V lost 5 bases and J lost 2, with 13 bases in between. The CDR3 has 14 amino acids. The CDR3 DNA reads TGTGCCAGCAGCCCTAGTGGGTACCCCTACGAGCAGTACTTC. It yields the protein CASSPSGYPYEQYF.

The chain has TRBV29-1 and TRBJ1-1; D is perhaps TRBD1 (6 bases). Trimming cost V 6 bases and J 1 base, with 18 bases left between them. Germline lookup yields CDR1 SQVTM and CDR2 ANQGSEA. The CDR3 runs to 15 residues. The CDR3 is CSVGGTGWGNTEAFF. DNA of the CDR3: TGCAGCGTCGGAGGAACAGGGTGGGGGAACACTGAAGCTTTCTTT.

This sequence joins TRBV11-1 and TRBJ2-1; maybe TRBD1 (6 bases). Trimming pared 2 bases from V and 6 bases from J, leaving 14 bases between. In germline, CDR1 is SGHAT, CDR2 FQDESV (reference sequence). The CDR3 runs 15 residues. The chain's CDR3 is CASSLWQGKGNEQFF. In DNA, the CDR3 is TGTGCCAGCAGCTTATGGCAGGGGAAGGGCAATGAGCAGTTCTTC.

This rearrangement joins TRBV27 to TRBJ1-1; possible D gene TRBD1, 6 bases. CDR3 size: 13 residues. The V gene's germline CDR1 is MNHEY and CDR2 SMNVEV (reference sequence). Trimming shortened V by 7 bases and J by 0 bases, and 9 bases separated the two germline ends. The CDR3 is CASTQGLNTEAFF. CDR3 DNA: TGTGCCAGCACCCAGGGGTTGAACACTGAAGCTTTCTTT.

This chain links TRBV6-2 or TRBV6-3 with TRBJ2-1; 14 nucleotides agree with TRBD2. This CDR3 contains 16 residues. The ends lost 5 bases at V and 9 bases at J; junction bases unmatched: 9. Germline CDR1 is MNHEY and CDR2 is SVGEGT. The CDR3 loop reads CASSLTIGLAGGEQFF. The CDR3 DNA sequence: TGTGCCAGCAGTCTCACTATAGGACTAGCGGGAGGTGAGCAGTTCTTC.

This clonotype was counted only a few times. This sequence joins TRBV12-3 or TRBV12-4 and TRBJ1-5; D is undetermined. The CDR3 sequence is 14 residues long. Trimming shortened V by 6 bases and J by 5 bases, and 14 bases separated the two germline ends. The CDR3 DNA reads TGTGCCAGCAGCCCGAGGGTGGTTGATCAGCCCCAGCATTTT. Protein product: CASSPRVVDQPQHF.